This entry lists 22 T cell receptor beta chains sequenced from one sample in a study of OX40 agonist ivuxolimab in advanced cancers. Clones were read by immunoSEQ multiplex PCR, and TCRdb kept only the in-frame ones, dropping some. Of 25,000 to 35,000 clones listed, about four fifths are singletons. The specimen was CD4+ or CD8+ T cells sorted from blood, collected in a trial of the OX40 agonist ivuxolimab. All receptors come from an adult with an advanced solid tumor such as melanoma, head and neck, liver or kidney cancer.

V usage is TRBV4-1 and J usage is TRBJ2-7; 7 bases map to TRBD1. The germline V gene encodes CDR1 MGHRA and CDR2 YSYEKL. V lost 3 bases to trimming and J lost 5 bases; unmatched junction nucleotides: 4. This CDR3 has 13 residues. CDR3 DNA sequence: TGCGCCAGCAGCCAGCAGACAGGGAACGAGCAGTACTTC. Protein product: CASSQQTGNEQYF.

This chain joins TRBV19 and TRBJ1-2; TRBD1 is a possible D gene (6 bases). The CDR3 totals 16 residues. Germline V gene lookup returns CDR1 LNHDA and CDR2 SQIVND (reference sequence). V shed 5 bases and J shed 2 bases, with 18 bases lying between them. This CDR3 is CASSPWGGPSNYGYTF. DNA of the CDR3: TGTGCCAGTAGTCCCTGGGGGGGGCCGTCGAACTATGGCTACACCTTC.

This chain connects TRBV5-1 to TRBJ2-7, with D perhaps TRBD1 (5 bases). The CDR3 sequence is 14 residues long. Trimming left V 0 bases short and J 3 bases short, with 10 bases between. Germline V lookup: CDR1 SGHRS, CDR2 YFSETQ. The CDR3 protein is CASSLDRNFYEQYF. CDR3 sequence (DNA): TGCGCCAGCAGCTTGGACAGGAACTTCTACGAGCAGTACTTC.

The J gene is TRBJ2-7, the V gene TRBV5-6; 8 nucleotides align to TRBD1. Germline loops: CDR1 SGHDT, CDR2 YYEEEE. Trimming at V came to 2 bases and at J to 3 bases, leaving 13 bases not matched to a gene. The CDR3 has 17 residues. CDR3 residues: CASSFEDREDGRYEQYF. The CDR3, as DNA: TGTGCCAGCAGCTTCGAGGACAGGGAGGATGGGCGCTACGAGCAGTACTTC.

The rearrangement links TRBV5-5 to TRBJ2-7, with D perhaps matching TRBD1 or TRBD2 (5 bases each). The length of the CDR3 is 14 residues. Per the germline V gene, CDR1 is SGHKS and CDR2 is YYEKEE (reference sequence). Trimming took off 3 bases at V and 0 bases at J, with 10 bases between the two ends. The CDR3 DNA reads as TGTGCCAGCAGCTCCGGGACGTTCTCCTACGAGCAGTACTTC. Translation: CASSSGTFSYEQYF. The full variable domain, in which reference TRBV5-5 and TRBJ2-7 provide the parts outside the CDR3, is DAGVTQSPTHLIKTRGQQVTLRCSPISGHKSVSWYQQVLGQGPQFIFQYYEKEERGRGNFPDRFSARQFPNYSSELNVNALLLGDSALYLCASSSGTFSYEQYFGPGTRLTVT.

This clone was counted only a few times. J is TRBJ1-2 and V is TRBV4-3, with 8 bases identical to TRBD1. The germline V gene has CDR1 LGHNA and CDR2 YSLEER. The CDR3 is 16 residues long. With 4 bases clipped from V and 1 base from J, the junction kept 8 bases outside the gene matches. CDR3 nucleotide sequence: TGCGCCAGCAGCCCTTTGGCAGGGGGCTATAACTATGGCTACACCTTC. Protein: CASSPLAGGYNYGYTF.

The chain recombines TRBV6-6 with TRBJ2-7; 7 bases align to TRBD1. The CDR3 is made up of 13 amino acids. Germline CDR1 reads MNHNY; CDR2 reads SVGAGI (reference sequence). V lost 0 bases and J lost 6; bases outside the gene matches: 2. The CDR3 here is CASSYSGQSEQYF. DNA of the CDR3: TGTGCCAGCAGTTACTCGGGACAGTCCGAGCAGTACTTC.

The CDR3 reads CASTFHWNSPLHF. The CDR3 DNA reads TGTGCCAGCACCTTCCATTGGAATTCACCCCTCCACTTT. The rearrangement uses TRBV27 and TRBJ1-6; D is unclear. The CDR3 is 13 residues long. V lost 7 bases, J lost 7 bases, and 11 bases lay in between. Germline V gives CDR1 MNHEY, CDR2 SMNVEV (reference sequence).

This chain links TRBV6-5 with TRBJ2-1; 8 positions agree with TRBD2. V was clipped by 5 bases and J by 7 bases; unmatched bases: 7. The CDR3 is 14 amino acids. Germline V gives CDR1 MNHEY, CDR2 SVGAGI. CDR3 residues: CASSVAGLHNEQFF. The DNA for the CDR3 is TGTGCCAGCAGTGTAGCGGGATTGCATAATGAGCAGTTCTTC.

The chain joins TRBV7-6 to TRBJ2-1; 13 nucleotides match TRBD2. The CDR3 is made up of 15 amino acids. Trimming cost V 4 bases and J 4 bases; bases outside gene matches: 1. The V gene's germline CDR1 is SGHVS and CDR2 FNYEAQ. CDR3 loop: CASSSGLAGYNEQFF. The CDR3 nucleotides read TGTGCCAGCAGCTCGGGACTAGCGGGATACAATGAGCAGTTCTTC.

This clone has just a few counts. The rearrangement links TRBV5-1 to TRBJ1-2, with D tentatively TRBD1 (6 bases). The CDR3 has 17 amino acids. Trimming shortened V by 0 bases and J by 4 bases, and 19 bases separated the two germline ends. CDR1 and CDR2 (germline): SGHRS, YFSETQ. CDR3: CASSLDLGAKAGYGYTF. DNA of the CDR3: TGCGCCAGCAGCTTGGATCTGGGGGCTAAGGCGGGCTATGGCTACACCTTC.

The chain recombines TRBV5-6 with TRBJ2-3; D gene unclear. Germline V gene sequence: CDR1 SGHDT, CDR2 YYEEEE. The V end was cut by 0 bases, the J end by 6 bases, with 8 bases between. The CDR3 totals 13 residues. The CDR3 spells CASSLGDMDTQYF. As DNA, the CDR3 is TGTGCCAGCAGCTTGGGGGATATGGATACGCAGTATTTT.

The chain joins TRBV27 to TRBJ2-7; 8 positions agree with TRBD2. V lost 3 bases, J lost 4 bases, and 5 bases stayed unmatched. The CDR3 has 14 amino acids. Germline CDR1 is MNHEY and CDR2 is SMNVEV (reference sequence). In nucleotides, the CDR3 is TGTGCCAGCAGTTTTAGCGGGGCTCGGTACGAGCAGTACTTC. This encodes CASSFSGARYEQYF.

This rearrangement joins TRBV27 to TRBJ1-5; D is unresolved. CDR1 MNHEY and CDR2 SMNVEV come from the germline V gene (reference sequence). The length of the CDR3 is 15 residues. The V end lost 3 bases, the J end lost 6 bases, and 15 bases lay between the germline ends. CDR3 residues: CASSFGALEGQPQHF. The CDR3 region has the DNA TGTGCCAGCAGTTTCGGTGCACTGGAAGGTCAGCCCCAGCATTTT.

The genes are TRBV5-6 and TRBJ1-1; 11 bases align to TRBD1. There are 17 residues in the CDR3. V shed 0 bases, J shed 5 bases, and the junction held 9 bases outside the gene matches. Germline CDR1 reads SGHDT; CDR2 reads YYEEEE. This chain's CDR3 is CASSLDWTGGGWTEAFF. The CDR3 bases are TGTGCCAGCAGCTTGGATTGGACAGGGGGCGGGTGGACTGAAGCTTTCTTT. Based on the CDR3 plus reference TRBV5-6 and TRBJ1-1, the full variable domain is DAGVTQSPTHLIKTRGQQVTLRCSPKSGHDTVSWYQQALGQGPQFIFQYYEEEERQRGNFPDRFSGHQFPNYSSELNVNALLLGDSALYLCASSLDWTGGGWTEAFFGQGTRLTVV.

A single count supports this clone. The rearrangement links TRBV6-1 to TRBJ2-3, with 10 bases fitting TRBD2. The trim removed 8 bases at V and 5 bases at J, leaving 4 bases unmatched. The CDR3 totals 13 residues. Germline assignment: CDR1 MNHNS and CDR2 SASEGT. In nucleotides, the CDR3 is TGTGCCAGCCTTAGCGGGGGGTTAGATACGCAGTATTTT. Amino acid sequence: CASLSGGLDTQYF.

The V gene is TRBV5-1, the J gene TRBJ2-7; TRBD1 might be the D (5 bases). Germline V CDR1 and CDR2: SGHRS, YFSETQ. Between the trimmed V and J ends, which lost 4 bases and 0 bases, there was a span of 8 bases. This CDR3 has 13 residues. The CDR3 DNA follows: TGCGCCAGCAGCGAGGACATCTCCTACGAGCAGTACTTC. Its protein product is CASSEDISYEQYF.

The CDR3 bases are TGTGCCAGCAGCCTCGGGTTGGGTAATGAAAAACTGTTTTTT. Protein sequence: CASSLGLGNEKLFF. The chain joins TRBV6-6 to TRBJ1-4; no clear D gene. CDR3 length equals 14 residues. Looked up from germline, CDR1 is MNHNY and CDR2 is SVGAGI (reference sequence). The V and J ends lost 6 bases and 4 bases respectively, with 12 bases between them.

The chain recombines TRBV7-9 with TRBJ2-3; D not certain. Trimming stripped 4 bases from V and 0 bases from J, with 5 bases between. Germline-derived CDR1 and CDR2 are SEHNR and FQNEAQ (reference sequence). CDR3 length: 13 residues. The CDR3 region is CASSWASTDTQYF. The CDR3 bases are TGTGCCAGCAGCTGGGCTAGCACAGATACGCAGTATTTT.

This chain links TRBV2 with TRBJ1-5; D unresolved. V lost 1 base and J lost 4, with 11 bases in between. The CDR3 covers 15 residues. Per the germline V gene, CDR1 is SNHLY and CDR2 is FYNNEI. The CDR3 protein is CASSEGDHVNQPQHF. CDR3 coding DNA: TGTGCCAGCAGTGAAGGGGATCATGTGAATCAGCCCCAGCATTTT.

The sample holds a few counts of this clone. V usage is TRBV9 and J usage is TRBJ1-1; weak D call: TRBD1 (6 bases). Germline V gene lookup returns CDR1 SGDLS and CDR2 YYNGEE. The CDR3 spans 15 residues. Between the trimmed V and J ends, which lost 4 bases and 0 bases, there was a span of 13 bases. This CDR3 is CASSPGDIMNTEAFF. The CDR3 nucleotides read TGTGCCAGCAGCCCGGGGGACATCATGAACACTGAAGCTTTCTTT.

CDR3 sequence reads: CASSLDFSGNTEAFF. CDR3 bases: TGTGCCAGCAGCTTAGATTTTTCCGGGAACACTGAAGCTTTCTTT. The chain recombines TRBV11-2 with TRBJ1-1; D is uncertain. Germline V gene sequence: CDR1 SGHAT, CDR2 FQNNGV. There are 15 residues in the CDR3. Trimming removed 0 bases at V and 1 base at J, with 9 bases between.